Each of the 22 T cell receptor beta chains below was sequenced from the same sample in a study of blood T cell repertoires in COVID-19. Using immunoSEQ multiplex PCR, the repertoire was profiled, and TCRdb retains in-frame clones only, with some absent. Here the sample spans about 270,000 clones, 80% to 90% being singletons. Sequenced: peripheral blood. The origin of the receptors is a woman in her sixties or seventies with acute or convalescent COVID-19.

The genes are TRBV5-5 and TRBJ2-3; possibly TRBD2 for D (6 bases). The CDR3 consists of 13 residues. CDR1 is SGHKS, CDR2 YYEKEE, per germline (reference sequence). Trimming took 3 bases from V and 6 from J, leaving 11 bases between them. The DNA of the CDR3 is TGTGCCAGCAGCTCGGGAGCCTGGGATACGCAGTATTTT. Translated, it gives CASSSGAWDTQYF.

This chain connects TRBV14 to TRBJ1-6; a weak D match, TRBD1 (6 bases). V shed 1 base and J shed 10 bases, with 11 bases lying between them. CDR3 size: 14 residues. Germline CDR1 is SGHDN and CDR2 is FVKESK. CDR3 sequence reads: CASSQVGGRSPLHF. CDR3 DNA sequence: TGTGCCAGCAGCCAAGTTGGGGGCAGGTCACCCCTCCACTTT.

The sample holds a few counts of this clone. The CDR3 is CASMGRAGANVLTF. The CDR3 DNA sequence: TGTGCCAGTATGGGGAGGGCTGGGGCCAACGTCCTGACTTTC. The V and J genes are TRBV19 and TRBJ2-6; TRBD2 matches 7 bases. The germline V gene has CDR1 LNHDA and CDR2 SQIVND (reference sequence). V was pared by 7 bases and J by 2 bases, with 2 bases of the junction left unmatched. The CDR3 has 14 residues.

In the case of this clone: One junction end disagrees with the germline gene, perhaps due to a read error. The genes are TRBV5-1 and TRBJ2-7, with D perhaps TRBD2 (7 bases). Germline V CDR1 and CDR2: SGHRS, YFSETQ. The CDR3 is made up of 15 amino acids. The CDR3 spells CARSPGWGGPYEQYF. CDR3 sequence (DNA): TGCGCCCGCAGCCCGGGGTGGGGGGGGCCCTACGAGCAGTACTTC.

The rearrangement uses TRBV2 and TRBJ2-4, with 7 bases aligning to TRBD2. This CDR3 has 15 residues. V lost 6 bases to trimming and J lost 6 bases; unmatched junction nucleotides: 11. Per germline, CDR1 SNHLY and CDR2 FYNNEI. CDR3 sequence (DNA): TGTGCCAGCAGATCCGGGGGACGCGGGAGAAACATTCAGTACTTC. Translation: CASRSGGRGRNIQYF.

The CDR3 DNA is TGTGCCAGCAGCGTCTTGCCTGGGGCTAACACTGAAGCTTTCTTT. This encodes CASSVLPGANTEAFF. The V call is TRBV9, the J call TRBJ1-1; perhaps TRBD1 as D (5 bases). CDR3 length equals 15 residues. Germline-derived CDR1 and CDR2 are SGDLS and YYNGEE. Trimming pared 2 bases from V and 2 bases from J, leaving 13 bases between.

This clone has only a few counts. The CDR3 bases are TGCGCCAGCAGCCTTGCGTCCGGGGGGTGGTACTTC. Translating it yields CASSLASGGWYF. The rearrangement links TRBV5-1 to TRBJ2-7; 7 bases are a match to TRBD2. CDR1 and CDR2 (germline): SGHRS, YFSETQ. There are 12 residues in the CDR3. After removal of 4 bases from V and 12 bases from J, the junction contained 10 bases not matched to a gene.

This sequence joins TRBV21-1 and TRBJ2-6; the table calls TRBD2, which could not be checked here. TRBV21-1 is designated a pseudogene. The CDR3 spans 17 residues. DNA of the CDR3: TGTGCCAGCAGCAAAGAGGGAGGGAAATCTGGGGCCAACGTCCTGACTTTC. It translates to CASSKEGGKSGANVLTF.

The chain joins TRBV9 to TRBJ2-7, with D hard to call. Trimming shortened V by 0 bases and J by 1 base, and 11 bases separated the two germline ends. Germline values: CDR1 SGDLS, CDR2 YYNGEE. This CDR3 contains 15 residues. CDR3 amino acids: CASSVAAGGSYEQYF. In nucleotides, the CDR3 is TGTGCCAGCAGCGTAGCTGCAGGTGGGTCCTACGAGCAGTACTTC.

As regards this clone: Other DNA sequences within the sample encode an identical CDR3. V usage is TRBV3-1 (or the pseudogene TRBV3-2) and J usage is TRBJ1-4; a weak D match, TRBD1 (6 bases). CDR3 size: 15 residues. Germline CDR1 LGHDT, CDR2 YNNKEL (reference sequence). V was clipped by 1 base and J by 4 bases, with 10 bases between them. The CDR3 sequence: CASSQVAGVNEKLFF. The CDR3 region has the DNA TGTGCCAGCAGCCAAGTTGCAGGGGTTAATGAAAAACTGTTTTTT.

This rearrangement joins TRBV7-3 to TRBJ2-2, with TRBD1 matching 8 bases. Per germline, CDR1 SGHTA and CDR2 FQGTGA. The CDR3 is 16 residues long. V lost 4 bases and J lost 3; bases outside the gene matches: 7. The CDR3 DNA sequence: TGTGCCAGCAGCTCTCCAGGGGGCGCGGACACCGGGGAGCTGTTTTTT. This gives the protein CASSSPGGADTGELFF.

The gene calls are TRBV2 and TRBJ2-7, with a weak D call TRBD1 (6 bases). Trimming took off 6 bases at V and 4 bases at J, with 13 bases between the two ends. The CDR3 consists of 13 residues. Germline lookup yields CDR1 SNHLY and CDR2 FYNNEI. As DNA, the CDR3 is TGTGCCAGCAGCCGCCAAACAGGGTACGAGCAGTACTTC. Protein sequence: CASSRQTGYEQYF.

The chain combines TRBV11-2 with TRBJ1-1; D gene uncertain. V lost 3 bases to trimming and J lost 0 bases, with 11 bases between them. CDR3 length: 15 residues. Germline V gives CDR1 SGHAT, CDR2 FQNNGV. The CDR3 DNA reads as TGTGCCAGCAGCTTTGGCCCCCACATGAACACTGAAGCTTTCTTT. Translation gives CASSFGPHMNTEAFF.

Only a few counts were recorded for this clone. The chain uses TRBV24-1 and TRBJ2-3; the D is unclear. The CDR3 consists of 13 residues. Germline loops: CDR1 KGHDR, CDR2 SFDVKD. Trimming took off 4 bases at V and 8 bases at J, with 12 bases between the two ends. CDR3 in DNA: TGTGCCACCAGTGAACGTATCGGTGGTACGCAGTATTTT. Encoded protein: CATSERIGGTQYF.

J is TRBJ1-2 and V is TRBV6-1; D is unclear. The CDR3 consists of 14 residues. Germline CDR1 and CDR2: MNHNS and SASEGT. V was pared by 1 base and J by 2 bases, with 8 bases between. CDR3 loop: CASSEGRGNYGYTF. The CDR3 nucleotides read TGTGCCAGCAGTGAAGGTCGGGGAAACTATGGCTACACCTTC.

The gene calls are TRBV3-1 (or the pseudogene TRBV3-2) and TRBJ2-3, with 8 bases aligning to TRBD2. Germline V CDR1 and CDR2: LGHDT, YNNKEL (reference sequence). V trimming: 6 bases; J trimming: 2 bases; junction bases outside the gene matches: 1. This CDR3 region has 13 residues. The CDR3 DNA reads TGTGCCAGCAGGCGGGGGGCCACAGATACGCAGTATTTT. Protein: CASRRGATDTQYF.

The chain joins TRBV19 to TRBJ1-2; 11 bases map to TRBD1. Germline loops: CDR1 LNHDA, CDR2 SQIVND (reference sequence). V was clipped by 4 bases and J by 3 bases; unmatched bases: 7. This CDR3 contains 16 residues. The CDR3 nucleotides are TGTGCCAGTAGTAGAGAGCGGACAGGGGGCTACTATGGCTACACCTTC. It codes for CASSRERTGGYYGYTF.

The rearrangement uses TRBV7-9 and TRBJ1-4; D might be TRBD1 (5 bases). CDR1 is SEHNR, CDR2 FQNEAQ, per germline (reference sequence). V was pared by 3 bases and J by 6 bases, with 11 bases between. The CDR3 length is 14 residues. The CDR3 nucleotides read TGTGCCAGCAGCTTCTTGGGAGGGGATGAAAAACTGTTTTTT. As protein: CASSFLGGDEKLFF.

The chain joins TRBV6-6 to TRBJ2-5; D gene ambiguous. CDR1 and CDR2 from the germline V gene are MNHNY and SVGAGI (reference sequence). The CDR3 extends over 13 amino acids. Between the trimmed V and J ends, which lost 2 bases and 3 bases, there was a span of 7 bases. CDR3 nucleotides: TGTGCCAGCAGTTACCTCCCGGAAGAGACCCAGTACTTC. Translated, it gives CASSYLPEETQYF.

This chain connects TRBV6-5 to TRBJ2-3, with TRBD1 identical over 7 bases. With 9 bases clipped from V and 0 bases from J, the junction kept 6 bases outside the gene matches. The CDR3 extends over 14 amino acids. Germline V gene lookup returns CDR1 MNHEY and CDR2 SVGAGI. CDR3 sequence (DNA): TGTGCCAGTTGGGACAGCCGGAGCACAGATACGCAGTATTTT. This encodes CASWDSRSTDTQYF.

The chain joins TRBV6-5 to TRBJ1-2; 8 nucleotides agree with TRBD1. CDR1 and CDR2 (germline): MNHEY, SVGAGI. This CDR3 has 14 amino acids. V shed 4 bases and J 8 bases; nucleotides not matched to a gene: 9. The CDR3, as DNA: TGTGCCAGCAGTTCGGGACAGGAGGTTTCCGGCTACACCTTC. Translating gives CASSSGQEVSGYTF.

This clone was seen only a few times. The rearrangement joins TRBV19 to TRBJ1-2; possible D gene TRBD1, 5 bases. The CDR3 extends over 16 amino acids. Germline lookup yields CDR1 LNHDA and CDR2 SQIVND (reference sequence). V lost 4 bases and J lost 0, with 15 bases in between. This CDR3 reads CASSTTYRKANYGYTF. CDR3 DNA: TGTGCCAGTAGTACCACCTACAGGAAAGCTAACTATGGCTACACCTTC.